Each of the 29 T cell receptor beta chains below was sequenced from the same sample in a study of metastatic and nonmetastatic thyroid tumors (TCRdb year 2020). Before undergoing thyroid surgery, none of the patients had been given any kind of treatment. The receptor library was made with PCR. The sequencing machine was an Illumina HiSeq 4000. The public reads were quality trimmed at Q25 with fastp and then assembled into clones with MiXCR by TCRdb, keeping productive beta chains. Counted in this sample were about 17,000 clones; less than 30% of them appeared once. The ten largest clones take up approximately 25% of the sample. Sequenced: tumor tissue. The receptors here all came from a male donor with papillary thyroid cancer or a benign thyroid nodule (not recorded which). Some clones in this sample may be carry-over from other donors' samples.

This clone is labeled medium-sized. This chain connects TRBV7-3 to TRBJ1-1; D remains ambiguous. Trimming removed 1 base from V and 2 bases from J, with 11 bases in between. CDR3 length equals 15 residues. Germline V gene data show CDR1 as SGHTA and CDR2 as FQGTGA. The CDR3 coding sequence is TGTGCCAGCAGCTTAATTCCGAGTGACAACACTGAAGCTTTCTTT. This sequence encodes CASSLIPSDNTEAFF. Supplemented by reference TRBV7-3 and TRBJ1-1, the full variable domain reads GAGVSQTPSNKVTEKGKYVELRCDPISGHTALYWYRQSLGQGPEFLIYFQGTGAADDSGLPNDRFFAVRPEGSVSTLKIQRTERGDSAVYLCASSLIPSDNTEAFFGQGTRLTVV.

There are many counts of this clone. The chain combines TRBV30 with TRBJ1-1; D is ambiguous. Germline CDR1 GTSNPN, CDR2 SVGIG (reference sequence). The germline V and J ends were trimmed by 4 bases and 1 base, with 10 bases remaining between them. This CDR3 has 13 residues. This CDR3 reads CAWMWLSNTEAFF. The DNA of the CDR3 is TGTGCCTGGATGTGGCTATCGAACACTGAAGCTTTCTTT. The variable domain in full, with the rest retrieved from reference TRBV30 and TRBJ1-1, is SQTIHQWPATLVQPVGSPLSLECTVEGTSNPNLYWYRQAAGRGLQLLFYSVGIGQISSEVPQNLSASRPQDRQFILSSKKLLLSDSGFYLCAWMWLSNTEAFFGQGTRLTVV.

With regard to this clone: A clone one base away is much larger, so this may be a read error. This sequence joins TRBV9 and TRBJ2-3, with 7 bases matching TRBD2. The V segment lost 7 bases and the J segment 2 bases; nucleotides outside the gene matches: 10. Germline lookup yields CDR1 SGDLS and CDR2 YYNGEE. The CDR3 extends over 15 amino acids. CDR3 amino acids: CASGLIGGFTDTQYF. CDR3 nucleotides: TGTGCCAGCGGTCTGATCGGGGGGTTCACAGATACGCAGTATTTT.

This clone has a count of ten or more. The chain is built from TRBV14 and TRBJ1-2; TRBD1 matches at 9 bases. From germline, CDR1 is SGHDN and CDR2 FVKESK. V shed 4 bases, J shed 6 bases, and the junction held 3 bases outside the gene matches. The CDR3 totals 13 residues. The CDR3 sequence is CASSPRTGDGYTF. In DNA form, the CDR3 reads TGTGCCAGCAGCCCCCGGACAGGGGATGGCTACACCTTC.

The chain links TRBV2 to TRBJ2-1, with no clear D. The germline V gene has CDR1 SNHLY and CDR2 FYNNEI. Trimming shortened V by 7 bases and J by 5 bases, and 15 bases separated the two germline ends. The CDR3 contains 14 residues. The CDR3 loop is CASTDLLSNNEQFF. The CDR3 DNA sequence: TGTGCCAGCACGGACCTCCTATCCAACAATGAGCAGTTCTTC. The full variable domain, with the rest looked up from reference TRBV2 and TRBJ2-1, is EPEVTQTPSHQVTQMGQEVILRCVPISNHLYFYWYRQILGQKVEFLVSFYNNEISEKSEIFDDQFSVERPDGSNFTLKIRSTKLEDSAMYFCASTDLLSNNEQFFGPGTRLTVL.

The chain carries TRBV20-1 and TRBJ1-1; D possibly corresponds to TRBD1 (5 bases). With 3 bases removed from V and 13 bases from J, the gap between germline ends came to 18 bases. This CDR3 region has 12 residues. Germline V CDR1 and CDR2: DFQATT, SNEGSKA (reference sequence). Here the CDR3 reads CSASRGRPVDFF. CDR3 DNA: TGCAGTGCTAGTAGGGGCCGTCCTGTAGATTTCTTT.

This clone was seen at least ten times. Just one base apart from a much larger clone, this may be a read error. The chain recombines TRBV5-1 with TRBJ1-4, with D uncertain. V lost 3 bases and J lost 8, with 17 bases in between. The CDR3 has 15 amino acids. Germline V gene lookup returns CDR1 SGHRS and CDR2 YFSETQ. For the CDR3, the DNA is TGCGCCAGCAGCTCTCAGTTTGGACGTGCGGAAAAACTGTTTTTT. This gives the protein CASSSQFGRAEKLFF.

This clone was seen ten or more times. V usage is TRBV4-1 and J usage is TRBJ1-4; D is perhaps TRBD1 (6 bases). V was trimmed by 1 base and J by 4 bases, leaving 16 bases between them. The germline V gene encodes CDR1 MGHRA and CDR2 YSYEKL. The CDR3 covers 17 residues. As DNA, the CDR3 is TGCGCCAGCAGCCAAGGGGCGGACAGAGCCGTTAATGAAAAACTGTTTTTT. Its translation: CASSQGADRAVNEKLFF.

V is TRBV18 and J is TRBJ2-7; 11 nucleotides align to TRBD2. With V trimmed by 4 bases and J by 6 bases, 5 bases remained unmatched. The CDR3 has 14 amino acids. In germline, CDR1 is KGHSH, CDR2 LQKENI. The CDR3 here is CASSLLAGEGEQYF. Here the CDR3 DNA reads TGTGCCAGCTCACTACTAGCGGGAGAAGGCGAGCAGTACTTC.

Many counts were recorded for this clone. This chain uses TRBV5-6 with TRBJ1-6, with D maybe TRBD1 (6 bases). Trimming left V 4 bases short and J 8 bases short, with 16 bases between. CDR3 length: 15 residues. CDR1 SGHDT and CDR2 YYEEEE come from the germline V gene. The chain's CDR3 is CASSLWDMVDSPLHF. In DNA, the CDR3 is TGTGCCAGCAGCCTATGGGACATGGTGGATTCACCCCTCCACTTT.

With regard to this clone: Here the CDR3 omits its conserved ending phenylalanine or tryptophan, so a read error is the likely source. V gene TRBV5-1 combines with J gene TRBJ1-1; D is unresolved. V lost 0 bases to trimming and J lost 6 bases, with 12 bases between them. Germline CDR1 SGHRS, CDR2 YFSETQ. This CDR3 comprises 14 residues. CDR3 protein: CASSLALVDAEAFS. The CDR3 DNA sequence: TGCGCCAGCAGCTTGGCCTTAGTTGACGCTGAAGCTTTCTCT.

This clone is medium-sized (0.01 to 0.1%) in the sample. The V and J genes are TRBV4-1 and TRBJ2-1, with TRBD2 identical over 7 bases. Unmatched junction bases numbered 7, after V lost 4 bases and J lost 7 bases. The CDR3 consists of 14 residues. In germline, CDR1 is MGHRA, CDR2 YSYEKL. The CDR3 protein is CASSLAGEANEQFF. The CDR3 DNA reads TGCGCCAGCAGCCTAGCGGGCGAAGCTAATGAGCAGTTCTTC.

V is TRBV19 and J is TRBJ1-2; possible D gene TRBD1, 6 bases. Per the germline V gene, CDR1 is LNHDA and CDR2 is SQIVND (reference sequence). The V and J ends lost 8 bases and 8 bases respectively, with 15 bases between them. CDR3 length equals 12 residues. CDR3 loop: CASGGPSRGYTF. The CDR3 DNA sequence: TGTGCCAGTGGGGGGCCCTCTCGGGGCTACACCTTC.

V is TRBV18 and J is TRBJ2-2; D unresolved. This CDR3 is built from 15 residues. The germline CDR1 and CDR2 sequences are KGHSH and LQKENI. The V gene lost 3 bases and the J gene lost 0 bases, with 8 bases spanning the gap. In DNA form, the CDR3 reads TGTGCCAGCTCACCGGACGGAGCGAACACCGGGGAGCTGTTTTTT. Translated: CASSPDGANTGELFF. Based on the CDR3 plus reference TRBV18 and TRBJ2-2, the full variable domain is NAGVMQNPRHLVRRRGQEARLRCSPMKGHSHVYWYRQLPEEGLKFMVYLQKENIIDESGMPKERFSAEFPKEGPSILRIQQVVRGDSAAYFCASSPDGANTGELFFGEGSRLTVL.

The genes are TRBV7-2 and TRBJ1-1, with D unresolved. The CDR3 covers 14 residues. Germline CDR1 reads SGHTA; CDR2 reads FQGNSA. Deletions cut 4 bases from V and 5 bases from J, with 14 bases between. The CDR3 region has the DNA TGTGCCAGCAGCTCCGACCCCCGAGGGACTGAAGCTTTCTTT. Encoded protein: CASSSDPRGTEAFF.

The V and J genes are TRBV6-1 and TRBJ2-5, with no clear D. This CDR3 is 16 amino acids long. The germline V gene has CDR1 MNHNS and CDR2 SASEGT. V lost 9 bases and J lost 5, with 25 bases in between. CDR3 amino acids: CARRRMSWTLEETQYF. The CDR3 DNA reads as TGTGCCAGGAGGCGCATGTCTTGGACCCTAGAGGAGACCCAGTACTTC.

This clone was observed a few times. Here the CDR3 DNA reads TGCAGTGCTATTGAGGCGGGAGTATACGAGCAGTACTTC. The encoded protein is CSAIEAGVYEQYF. The gene calls are TRBV20-1 and TRBJ2-7; 7 nucleotides line up with TRBD2. CDR1 and CDR2 from the germline V gene are DFQATT and SNEGSKA (reference sequence). CDR3 length: 13 residues. V gave up 4 bases and J gave up 4 bases; unmatched junction bases: 7.

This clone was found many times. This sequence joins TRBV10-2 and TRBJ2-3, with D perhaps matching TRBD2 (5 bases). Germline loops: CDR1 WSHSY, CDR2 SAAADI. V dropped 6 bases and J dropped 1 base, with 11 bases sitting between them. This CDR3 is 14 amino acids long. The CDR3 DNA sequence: TGCGCCAGCAGGGACTCCCGTCGCACAGATACGCAGTATTTT. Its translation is CASRDSRRTDTQYF.

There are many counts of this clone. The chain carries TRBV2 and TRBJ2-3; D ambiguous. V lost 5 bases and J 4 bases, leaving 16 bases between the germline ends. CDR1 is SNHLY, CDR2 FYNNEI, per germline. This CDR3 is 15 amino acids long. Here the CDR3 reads CASSPNSGLADTQYF. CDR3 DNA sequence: TGTGCCAGCAGTCCAAATAGTGGTTTGGCAGATACGCAGTATTTT. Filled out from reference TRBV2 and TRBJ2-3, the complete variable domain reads EPEVTQTPSHQVTQMGQEVILRCVPISNHLYFYWYRQILGQKVEFLVSFYNNEISEKSEIFDDQFSVERPDGSNFTLKIRSTKLEDSAMYFCASSPNSGLADTQYFGPGTRLTVL.

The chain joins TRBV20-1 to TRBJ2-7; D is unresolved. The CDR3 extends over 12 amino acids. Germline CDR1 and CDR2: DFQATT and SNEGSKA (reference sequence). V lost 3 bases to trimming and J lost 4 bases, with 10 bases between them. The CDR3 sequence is CSARPLAYEQYF. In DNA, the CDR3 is TGCAGTGCTAGGCCCCTGGCATACGAGCAGTACTTC.

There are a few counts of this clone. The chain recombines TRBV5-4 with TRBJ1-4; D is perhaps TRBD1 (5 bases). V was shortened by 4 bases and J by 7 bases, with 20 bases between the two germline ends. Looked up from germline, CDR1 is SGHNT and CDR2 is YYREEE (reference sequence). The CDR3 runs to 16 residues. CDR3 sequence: CASSPGGGTVVEKLFF. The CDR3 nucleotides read TGTGCCAGCAGCCCGGGGGGAGGGACGGTCGTTGAAAAACTGTTTTTT.

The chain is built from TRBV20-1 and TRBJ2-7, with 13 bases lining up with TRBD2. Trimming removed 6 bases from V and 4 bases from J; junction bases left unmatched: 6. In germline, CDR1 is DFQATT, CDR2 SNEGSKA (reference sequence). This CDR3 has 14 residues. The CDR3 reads CSATGLAGAYEQYF. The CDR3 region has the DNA TGCAGTGCCACCGGACTAGCGGGAGCTTACGAGCAGTACTTC.

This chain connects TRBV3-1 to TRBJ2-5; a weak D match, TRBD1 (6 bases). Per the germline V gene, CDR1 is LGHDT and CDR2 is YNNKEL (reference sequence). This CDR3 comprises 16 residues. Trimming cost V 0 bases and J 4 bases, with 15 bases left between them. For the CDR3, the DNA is TGTGCCAGCAGCCAAGATCGCGAACAGGGAACAGAGACCCAGTACTTC. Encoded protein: CASSQDREQGTETQYF.

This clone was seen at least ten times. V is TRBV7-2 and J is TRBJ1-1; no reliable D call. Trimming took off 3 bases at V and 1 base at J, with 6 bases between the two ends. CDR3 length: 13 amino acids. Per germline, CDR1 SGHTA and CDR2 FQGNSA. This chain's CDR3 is CASSFDKNTEAFF. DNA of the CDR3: TGTGCCAGCAGCTTCGACAAGAACACTGAAGCTTTCTTT.

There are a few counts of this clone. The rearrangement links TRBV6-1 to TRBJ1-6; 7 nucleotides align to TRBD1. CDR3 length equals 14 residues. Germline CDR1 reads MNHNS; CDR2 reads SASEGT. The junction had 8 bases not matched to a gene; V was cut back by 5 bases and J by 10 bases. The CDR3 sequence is CASSPGTVGSPLHF. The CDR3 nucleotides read TGTGCCAGCAGTCCCGGGACAGTGGGCTCACCCCTCCACTTT.

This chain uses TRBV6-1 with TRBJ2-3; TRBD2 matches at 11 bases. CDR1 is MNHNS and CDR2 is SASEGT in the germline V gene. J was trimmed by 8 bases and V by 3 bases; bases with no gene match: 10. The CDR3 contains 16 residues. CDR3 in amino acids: CASSDSGTSGGGTQYF. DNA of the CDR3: TGTGCCAGCAGTGATTCTGGGACTAGCGGTGGAGGTACGCAGTATTTT.

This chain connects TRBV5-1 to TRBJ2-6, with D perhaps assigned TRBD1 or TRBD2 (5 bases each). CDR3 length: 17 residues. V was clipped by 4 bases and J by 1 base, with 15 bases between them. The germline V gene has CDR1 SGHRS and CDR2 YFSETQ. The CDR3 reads CASSPRGPISGANVLTF. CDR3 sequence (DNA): TGCGCCAGCAGCCCTAGGGGACCGATTTCTGGGGCCAACGTCCTGACTTTC. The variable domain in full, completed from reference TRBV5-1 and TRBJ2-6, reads KAGVTQTPRYLIKTRGQQVTLSCSPISGHRSVSWYQQTPGQGLQFLFEYFSETQRNKGNFPGRFSGRQFSNSRSEMNVSTLELGDSALYLCASSPRGPISGANVLTFGAGSRLTVL.

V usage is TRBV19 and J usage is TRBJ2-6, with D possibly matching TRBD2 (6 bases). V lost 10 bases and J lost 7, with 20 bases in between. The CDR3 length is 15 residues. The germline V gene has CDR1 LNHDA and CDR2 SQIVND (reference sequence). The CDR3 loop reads CATHRGSLGANVLTF. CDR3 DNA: TGTGCCACCCATCGGGGGTCGTTGGGTGCCAACGTCCTGACTTTC.

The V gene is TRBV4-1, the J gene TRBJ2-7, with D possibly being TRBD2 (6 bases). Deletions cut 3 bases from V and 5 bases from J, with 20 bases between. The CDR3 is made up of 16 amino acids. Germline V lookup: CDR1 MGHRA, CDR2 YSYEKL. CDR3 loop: CASSHPWAGSNDEQYF. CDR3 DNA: TGCGCCAGCAGCCACCCGTGGGCCGGGAGCAACGACGAGCAGTACTTC.